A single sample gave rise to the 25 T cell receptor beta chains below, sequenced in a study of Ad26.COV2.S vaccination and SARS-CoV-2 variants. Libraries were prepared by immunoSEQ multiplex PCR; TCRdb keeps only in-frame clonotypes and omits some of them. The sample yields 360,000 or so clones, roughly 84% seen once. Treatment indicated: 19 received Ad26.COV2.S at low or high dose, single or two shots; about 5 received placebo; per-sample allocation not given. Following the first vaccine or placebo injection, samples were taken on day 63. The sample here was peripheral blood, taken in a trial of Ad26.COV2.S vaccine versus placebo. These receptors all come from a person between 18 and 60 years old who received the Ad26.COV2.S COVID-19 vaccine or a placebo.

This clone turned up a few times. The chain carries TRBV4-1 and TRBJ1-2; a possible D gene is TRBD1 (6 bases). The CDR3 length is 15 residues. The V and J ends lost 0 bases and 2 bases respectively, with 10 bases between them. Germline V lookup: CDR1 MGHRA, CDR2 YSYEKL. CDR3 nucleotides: TGCGCCAGCAGCCAAGATAGGGGGGGAAACTATGGCTACACCTTC. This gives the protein CASSQDRGGNYGYTF.

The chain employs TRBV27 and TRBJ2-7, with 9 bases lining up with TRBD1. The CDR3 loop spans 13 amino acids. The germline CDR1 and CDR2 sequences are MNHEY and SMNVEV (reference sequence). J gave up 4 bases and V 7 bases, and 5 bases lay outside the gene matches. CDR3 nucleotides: TGTGCCAGCACCCCGGGACAGGGTTACGAGCAGTACTTC. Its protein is CASTPGQGYEQYF.

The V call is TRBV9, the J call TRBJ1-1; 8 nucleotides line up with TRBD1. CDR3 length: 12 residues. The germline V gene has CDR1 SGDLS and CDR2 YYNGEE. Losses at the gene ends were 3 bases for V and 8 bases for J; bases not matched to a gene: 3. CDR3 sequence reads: CASSGRQGEAFF. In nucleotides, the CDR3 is TGTGCCAGCAGCGGCCGACAGGGGGAAGCTTTCTTT. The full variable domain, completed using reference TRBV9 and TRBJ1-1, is DSGVTQTPKHLITATGQRVTLRCSPRSGDLSVYWYQQSLDQGLQFLIQYYNGEERAKGNILERFSAQQFPDLHSELNLSSLELGDSALYFCASSGRQGEAFFGQGTRLTVV.

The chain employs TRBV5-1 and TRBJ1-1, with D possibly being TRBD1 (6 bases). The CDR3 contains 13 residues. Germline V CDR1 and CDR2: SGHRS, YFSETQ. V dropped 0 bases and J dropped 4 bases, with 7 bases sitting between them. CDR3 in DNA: TGCGCCAGCAGCTTGGCAGGGGTCACTGAAGCTTTCTTT. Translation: CASSLAGVTEAFF.

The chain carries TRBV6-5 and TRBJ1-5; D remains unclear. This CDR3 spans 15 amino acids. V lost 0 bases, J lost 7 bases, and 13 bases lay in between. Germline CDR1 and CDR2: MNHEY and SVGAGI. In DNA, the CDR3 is TGTGCCAGCAGTTACTCGGGTTGGGGAAACCAGCCCCAGCATTTT. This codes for CASSYSGWGNQPQHF.

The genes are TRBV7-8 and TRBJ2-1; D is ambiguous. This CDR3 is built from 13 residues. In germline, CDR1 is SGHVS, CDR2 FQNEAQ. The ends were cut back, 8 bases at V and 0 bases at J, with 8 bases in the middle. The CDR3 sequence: CASGRGSYNEQFF. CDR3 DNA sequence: TGTGCCAGCGGACGTGGCTCCTACAATGAGCAGTTCTTC. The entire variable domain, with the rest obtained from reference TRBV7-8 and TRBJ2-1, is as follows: GAGVSQSPRYKVAKRGQDVALRCDPISGHVSLFWYQQALGQGPEFLTYFQNEAQLDKSGLPSDRFFAERPEGSVSTLKIQRTQQEDSAVYLCASGRGSYNEQFFGPGTRLTVL.

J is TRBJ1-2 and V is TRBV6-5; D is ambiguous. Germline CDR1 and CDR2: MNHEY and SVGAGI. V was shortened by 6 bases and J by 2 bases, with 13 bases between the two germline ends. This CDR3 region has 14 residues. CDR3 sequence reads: CASSTPAENYGYTF. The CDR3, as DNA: TGTGCCAGCAGCACCCCTGCGGAGAACTATGGCTACACCTTC.

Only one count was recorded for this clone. In DNA form, the CDR3 reads TGTGCCAGCAGCTCCAGGGTTGATGAGCAGTTCTTC. Protein: CASSSRVDEQFF. The V call is TRBV5-5, the J call TRBJ2-1; TRBD1 is a possible D gene (5 bases). The ends were cut back, 3 bases at V and 8 bases at J, with 9 bases in the middle. The CDR3 has 12 amino acids. Germline V gives CDR1 SGHKS, CDR2 YYEKEE (reference sequence). The complete variable domain, with remaining parts taken from reference TRBV5-5 and TRBJ2-1, reads DAGVTQSPTHLIKTRGQQVTLRCSPISGHKSVSWYQQVLGQGPQFIFQYYEKEERGRGNFPDRFSARQFPNYSSELNVNALLLGDSALYLCASSSRVDEQFFGPGTRLTVL.

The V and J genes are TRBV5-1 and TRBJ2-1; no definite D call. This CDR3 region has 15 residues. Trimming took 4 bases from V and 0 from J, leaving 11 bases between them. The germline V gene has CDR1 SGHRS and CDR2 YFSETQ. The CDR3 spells CASSQVSRSYNEQFF. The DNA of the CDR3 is TGCGCCAGCAGCCAGGTATCCCGCTCCTACAATGAGCAGTTCTTC.

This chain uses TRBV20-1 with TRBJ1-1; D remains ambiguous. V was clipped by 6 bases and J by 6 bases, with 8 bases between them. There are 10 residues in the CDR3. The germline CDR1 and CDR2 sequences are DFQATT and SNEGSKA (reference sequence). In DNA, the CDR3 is TGCAGTGCCCTGATGGCTGAAGCTTTCTTT. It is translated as CSALMAEAFF.

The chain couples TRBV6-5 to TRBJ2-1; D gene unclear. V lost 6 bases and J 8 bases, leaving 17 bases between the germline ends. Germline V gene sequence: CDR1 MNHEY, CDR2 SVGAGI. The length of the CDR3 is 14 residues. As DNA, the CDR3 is TGTGCCAGCAGGCGCGCCCCGAAGCAGGATGAGCAGTTCTTC. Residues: CASRRAPKQDEQFF.

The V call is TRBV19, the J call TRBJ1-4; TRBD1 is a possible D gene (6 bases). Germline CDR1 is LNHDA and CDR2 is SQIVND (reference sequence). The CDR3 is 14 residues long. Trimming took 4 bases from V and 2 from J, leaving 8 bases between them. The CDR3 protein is CASSTRGTNEKLFF. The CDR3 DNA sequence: TGTGCCAGTAGTACCAGGGGTACTAATGAAAAACTGTTTTTT.

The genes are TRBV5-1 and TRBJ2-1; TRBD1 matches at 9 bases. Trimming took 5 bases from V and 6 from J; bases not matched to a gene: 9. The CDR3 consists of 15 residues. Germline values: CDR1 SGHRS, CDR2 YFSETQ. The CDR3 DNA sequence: TGCGCCAGCAGTCCCGGGACAGGGTTGATCAATGAGCAGTTCTTC. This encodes CASSPGTGLINEQFF. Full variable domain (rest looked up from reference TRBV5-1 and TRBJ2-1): KAGVTQTPRYLIKTRGQQVTLSCSPISGHRSVSWYQQTPGQGLQFLFEYFSETQRNKGNFPGRFSGRQFSNSRSEMNVSTLELGDSALYLCASSPGTGLINEQFFGPGTRLTVL.

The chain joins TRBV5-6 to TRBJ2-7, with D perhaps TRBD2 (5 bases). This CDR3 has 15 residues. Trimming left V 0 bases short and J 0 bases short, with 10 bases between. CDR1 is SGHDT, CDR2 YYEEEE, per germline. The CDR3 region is CASSLGIASSYEQYF. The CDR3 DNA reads TGTGCCAGCAGCTTGGGGATAGCGAGCTCCTACGAGCAGTACTTC. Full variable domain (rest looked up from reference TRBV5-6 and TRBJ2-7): DAGVTQSPTHLIKTRGQQVTLRCSPKSGHDTVSWYQQALGQGPQFIFQYYEEEERQRGNFPDRFSGHQFPNYSSELNVNALLLGDSALYLCASSLGIASSYEQYFGPGTRLTVT.

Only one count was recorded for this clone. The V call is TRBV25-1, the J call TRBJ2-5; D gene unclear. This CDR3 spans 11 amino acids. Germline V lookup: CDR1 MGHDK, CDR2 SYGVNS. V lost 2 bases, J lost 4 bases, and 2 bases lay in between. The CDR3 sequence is CASSEAETQYF. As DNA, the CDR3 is TGTGCCAGCAGTGAAGCAGAGACCCAGTACTTC.

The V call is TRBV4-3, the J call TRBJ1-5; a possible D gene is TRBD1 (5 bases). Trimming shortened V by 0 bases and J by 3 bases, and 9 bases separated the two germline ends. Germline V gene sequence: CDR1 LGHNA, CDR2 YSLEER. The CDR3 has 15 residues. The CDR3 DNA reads TGCGCCAGCAGCCAAGATTGGGGGTACAATCAGCCCCAGCATTTT. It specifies CASSQDWGYNQPQHF.

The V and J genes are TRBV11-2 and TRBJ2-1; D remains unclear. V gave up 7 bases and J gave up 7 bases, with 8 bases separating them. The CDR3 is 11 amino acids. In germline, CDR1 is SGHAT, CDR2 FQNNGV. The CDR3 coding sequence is TGTGCCAGCATGCTAGGAAATGAGCAGTTCTTC. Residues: CASMLGNEQFF. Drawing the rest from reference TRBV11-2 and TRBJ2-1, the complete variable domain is EAGVAQSPRYKIIEKRQSVAFWCNPISGHATLYWYQQILGQGPKLLIQFQNNGVVDDSQLPKDRFSAERLKGVDSTLKIQPAKLEDSAVYLCASMLGNEQFFGPGTRLTVL.

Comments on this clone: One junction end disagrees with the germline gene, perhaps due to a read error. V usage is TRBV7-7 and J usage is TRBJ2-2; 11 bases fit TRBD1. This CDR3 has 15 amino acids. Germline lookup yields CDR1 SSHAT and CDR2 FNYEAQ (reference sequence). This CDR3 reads CASSRGTGGTGELFF. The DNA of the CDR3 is TGTGCTAGCAGCCGAGGGACAGGGGGAACCGGGGAGCTGTTTTTT.

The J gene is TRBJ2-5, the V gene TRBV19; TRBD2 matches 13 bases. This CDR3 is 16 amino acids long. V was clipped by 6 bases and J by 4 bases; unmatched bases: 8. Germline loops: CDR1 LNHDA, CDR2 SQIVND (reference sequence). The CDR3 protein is CASSQLAGGPGETQYF. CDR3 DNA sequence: TGTGCCAGTAGCCAACTAGCGGGGGGGCCTGGAGAGACCCAGTACTTC.

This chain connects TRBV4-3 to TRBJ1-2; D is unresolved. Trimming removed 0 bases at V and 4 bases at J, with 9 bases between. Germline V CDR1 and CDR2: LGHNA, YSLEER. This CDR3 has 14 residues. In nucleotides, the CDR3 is TGCGCCAGCAGCCAAGATATGGGCGGCTATGGCTACACCTTC. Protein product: CASSQDMGGYGYTF.

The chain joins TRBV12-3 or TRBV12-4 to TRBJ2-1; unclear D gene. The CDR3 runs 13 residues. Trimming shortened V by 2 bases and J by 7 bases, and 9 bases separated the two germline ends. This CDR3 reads CASSLYSLNEQFF. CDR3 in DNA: TGTGCCAGCAGTTTATACAGCCTGAATGAGCAGTTCTTC.

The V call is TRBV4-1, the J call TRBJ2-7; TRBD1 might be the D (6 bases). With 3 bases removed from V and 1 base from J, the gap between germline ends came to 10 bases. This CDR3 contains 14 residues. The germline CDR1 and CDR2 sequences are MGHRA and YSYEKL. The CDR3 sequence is CASSHTGSSYEQYF. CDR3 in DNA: TGCGCCAGCAGCCACACAGGGTCGTCCTACGAGCAGTACTTC.

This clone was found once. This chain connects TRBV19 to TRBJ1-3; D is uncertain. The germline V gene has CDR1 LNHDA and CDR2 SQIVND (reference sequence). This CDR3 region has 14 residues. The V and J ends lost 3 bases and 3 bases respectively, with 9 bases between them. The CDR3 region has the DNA TGTGCCAGTAGTATGGCCCGCCTTGGAAACACCATATATTTT. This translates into CASSMARLGNTIYF.

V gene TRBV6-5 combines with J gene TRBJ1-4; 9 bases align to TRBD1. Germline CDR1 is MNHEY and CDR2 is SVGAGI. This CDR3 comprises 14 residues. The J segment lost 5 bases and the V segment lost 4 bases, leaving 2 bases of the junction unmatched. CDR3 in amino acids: CASSSTGGNEKLFF. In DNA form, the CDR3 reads TGTGCCAGCAGTTCGACAGGGGGAAATGAAAAACTGTTTTTT.

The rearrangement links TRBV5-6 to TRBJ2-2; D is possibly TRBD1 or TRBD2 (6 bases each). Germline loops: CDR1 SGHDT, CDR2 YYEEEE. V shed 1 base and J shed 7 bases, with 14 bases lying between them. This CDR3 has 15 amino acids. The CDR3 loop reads CASSLPPGADGELFF. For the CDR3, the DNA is TGTGCCAGCAGCTTGCCCCCGGGGGCTGACGGGGAGCTGTTTTTT.